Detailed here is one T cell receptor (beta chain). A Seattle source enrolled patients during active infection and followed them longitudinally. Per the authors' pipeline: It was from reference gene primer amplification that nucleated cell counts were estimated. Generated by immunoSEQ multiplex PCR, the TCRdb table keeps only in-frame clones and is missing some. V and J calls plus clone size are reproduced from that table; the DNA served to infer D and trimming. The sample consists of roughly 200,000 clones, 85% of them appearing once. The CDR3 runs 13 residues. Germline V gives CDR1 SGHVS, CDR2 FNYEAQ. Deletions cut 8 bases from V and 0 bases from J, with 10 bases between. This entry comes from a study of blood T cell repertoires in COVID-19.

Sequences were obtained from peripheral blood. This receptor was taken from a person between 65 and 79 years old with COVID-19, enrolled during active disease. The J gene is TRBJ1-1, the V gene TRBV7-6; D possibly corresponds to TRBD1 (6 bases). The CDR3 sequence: CASLRTVNTEAFF. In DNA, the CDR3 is TGTGCCAGCCTCCGGACAGTGAACACTGAAGCTTTCTTT.